Below, 5 T cell receptor beta chains from the same sample are listed, as sequenced in a study of CD8+CD57+ T cells in acquired aplastic anemia. Findings and caveats of the study: Compared with total CD4+ and CD8+ cell pools, patient CD8+CD57+ cells were less diverse.

TCR beta VDJ combinations and CDR3 sequences were profiled from genomic DNA. TCRdb re-derived calls from the reads in MiXCR, one entry per CDR3 protein. The sample lists 17,000 or so distinct CDR3 sequences, roughly two fifths seen once, with 80% to 90% in the top ten. Sequencing was done on patients that had shown CD8+CD57+ cell expansion by flow cytometry. The antigens these receptors bind are not known. Sequenced sample: CD8+CD57+ T cells sorted from PBMCs. Indicated subset: bead-enriched CD8+CD57+ effector memory T cells from SAA patients. These receptors were collected from a human donor with aplastic anemia.

This clonotype was counted ten times or more. The CDR3, as DNA: TGTGCCAGCAGTTACTCCTGGACGATGAACACTGAAGCTTTCTTT. This gives the protein CASSYSWTMNTEAFF. V is TRBV6-5 and J is TRBJ1-1; no firm D call. The V end lost 0 bases, the J end lost 0 bases, and 8 bases lay between the germline ends. The length of the CDR3 is 15 residues. The germline V gene has CDR1 MNHEY and CDR2 SVGAGI.

The chain uses TRBV5-6 and TRBJ2-1, with D perhaps being TRBD1 or TRBD2 (6 bases each). V gave up 1 base and J gave up 5 bases, with 13 bases separating them. The CDR3 runs 15 residues. Germline CDR1 and CDR2: SGHDT and YYEEEE. The CDR3 DNA reads TGTGCCAGCAGCTTGTTAGGGGGGCTCGACAATGAGCAGTTCTTC. As protein: CASSLLGGLDNEQFF.

The V call is TRBV9, the J call TRBJ2-7, with a tentative D call TRBD2 (5 bases). CDR1 SGDLS and CDR2 YYNGEE come from the germline V gene. V was trimmed by 3 bases and J by 1 base, leaving 8 bases between them. This CDR3 contains 13 residues. The CDR3 reads CASSGGSSYEQYF. The CDR3 nucleotides are TGTGCCAGCAGCGGAGGGAGTTCCTACGAGCAGTACTTC.

This clonotype was seen only a few times. The chain employs TRBV19 and TRBJ1-6, with TRBD1 as a possible D gene (6 bases). This CDR3 is 14 amino acids long. V lost 2 bases, J lost 9 bases, and 11 bases lay in between. Germline CDR1 reads LNHDA; CDR2 reads SQIVND (reference sequence). CDR3 residues: CASSISGVSSPLHF. For the CDR3, the DNA is TGTGCCAGTAGTATATCAGGGGTGAGTTCACCCCTCCACTTT.

The J gene is TRBJ1-1, the V gene TRBV19; possible D gene TRBD1, 5 bases. V was shortened by 3 bases and J by 11 bases, with 13 bases between the two germline ends. The CDR3 loop spans 12 amino acids. Looked up from germline, CDR1 is LNHDA and CDR2 is SQIVND (reference sequence). The CDR3: CASSMDRQRAFF. CDR3 sequence (DNA): TGTGCCAGTAGTATGGACCGACAGCGGGCTTTCTTT.